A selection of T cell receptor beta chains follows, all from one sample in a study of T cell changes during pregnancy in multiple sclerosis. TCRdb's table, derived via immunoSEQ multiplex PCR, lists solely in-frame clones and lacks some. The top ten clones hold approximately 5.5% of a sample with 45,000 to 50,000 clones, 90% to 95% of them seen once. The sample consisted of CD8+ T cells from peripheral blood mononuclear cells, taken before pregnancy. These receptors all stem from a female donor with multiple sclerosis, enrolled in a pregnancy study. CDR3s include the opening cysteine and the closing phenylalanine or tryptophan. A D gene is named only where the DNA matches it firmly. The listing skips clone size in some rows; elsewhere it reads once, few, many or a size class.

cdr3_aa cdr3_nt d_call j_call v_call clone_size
CASSAGPGEAYNEQFF TGTGCCAGCAGTGCCGGCCCGGGAGAAGCGTACAATGAGCAGTTCTTC NA TRBJ2-1 TRBV6-4 NA
CASSLLETGPSSYNEQFF TGTGCCAGCAGTTTGCTCGAGACAGGGCCGAGCTCCTACAATGAGCAGTTCTTC TRBD1 TRBJ2-1 TRBV28 NA
CASREDRIGYTF TGTGCCAGCCGGGAAGATCGTATCGGCTACACCTTC NA TRBJ1-2 TRBV6-1 NA
CASSLGVAGVETQYF TGTGCCAGCAGCCTTGGGGTAGCGGGAGTGGAGACCCAGTACTTC TRBD2 TRBJ2-5 TRBV9 NA
CASSRGTSGTYNEQFF TGTGCCAGCAGCCGAGGGACTAGCGGGACCTACAATGAGCAGTTCTTC TRBD2 TRBJ2-1 TRBV14 NA
CASRLQGSYGYTF TGTGCCAGCAGACTACAGGGAAGCTATGGCTACACCTTC NA TRBJ1-2 TRBV5-6 NA
CASSQRSSETYEQYF TGCGCCAGCAGCCAACGGTCTAGCGAGACCTACGAACAGTACTTC NA TRBJ2-7 TRBV4-1 NA
CASSVYSEAGVVNEQFF TGTGCCAGCAGCGTATATTCGGAGGCGGGAGTGGTCAATGAGCAGTTCTTC TRBD2 TRBJ2-1 TRBV9 NA
CASSSRLAPGYEQYF TGTGCCAGCAGTTCGCGACTAGCTCCTGGGTACGAGCAGTACTTC TRBD2 TRBJ2-7 TRBV27 NA
CASSDRGVFYGYTF TGTGCCAGTAGTGACAGGGGGGTTTTCTATGGCTACACCTTC TRBD1 TRBJ1-2 TRBV19 once
CASSFLAPDTQYF TGTGCCAGCAGCTTTCTAGCCCCAGATACGCAGTATTTT NA TRBJ2-3 TRBV11-2 NA
CASSLDSSGSSYEQYF TGTGCCAGCAGCTTGGACTCTAGCGGGAGCTCCTACGAGCAGTACTTC TRBD2 TRBJ2-7 TRBV5-6 once
CASSSGTGPYEQYF TGTGCCAGTAGCTCCGGGACAGGGCCCTACGAGCAGTACTTC TRBD1 TRBJ2-7 TRBV19 NA
CASSFGGVGNQPQHF TGTGCCAGCAGTTTTGGAGGGGTGGGCAATCAGCCCCAGCATTTT NA TRBJ1-5 TRBV28 NA
CASSWGFTGTGNTIYF TGTGCCAGCAGCTGGGGGTTCACAGGGACTGGAAACACCATATATTTT NA TRBJ1-3 TRBV5-8 NA